This TCR beta chain was sequenced in a study of cytomegalovirus exposure and HLA in healthy donors. For this clone: What it recognizes is unknown. Additional DNA sequences in this sample encode the identical CDR3.

Study observations and caveats: According to a subsequent analysis, TCR clusters identified in the first cohort showed a tendency to co-occur across the approximately 130 validation repertoires.

Profiled with immunoSEQ multiplex PCR; TCRdb holds only in-frame clones, not every one. The sample lists over 200,000 clones, about 86% occurring once. CDR3 length: 13 amino acids. Germline V gives CDR1 MDHEN, CDR2 SYDVKM. V was pared by 6 bases and J by 3 bases, with 8 bases between. The chain carries TRBV28 and TRBJ2-2, with D unresolved. The receptor's source is a woman aged 18 to 35 in good health and CMV-seronegative. The material sequenced was PBMCs. The CDR3 sequence is CASSPQDTGELFF. The CDR3 nucleotides are TGTGCCAGCAGCCCGCAGGACACCGGGGAGCTGTTTTTT.